The 12 T cell receptor beta chains presented below share a single source sample, sequenced in a study of T cell changes during pregnancy in multiple sclerosis. Only in-frame clones appear in the TCRdb table, and some are missing; sequencing was by immunoSEQ multiplex PCR. Here the sample spans approximately 74,000 clones, around nine tenths being singletons. The sequencing used peripheral blood, collected before pregnancy. The receptors originated from a female donor with multiple sclerosis, enrolled in a pregnancy study.

This sequence joins TRBV6-6 and TRBJ2-1; no reliable D call. The germline V gene encodes CDR1 MNHNY and CDR2 SVGAGI (reference sequence). This CDR3 region has 15 residues. V was trimmed by 7 bases and J by 0 bases, leaving 13 bases between them. The CDR3 loop is CASTIAASSYNEQFF. The CDR3 DNA sequence: TGTGCCAGCACCATAGCAGCGAGCTCCTACAATGAGCAGTTCTTC.

V and J are TRBV9 and TRBJ2-3; tentative D call: TRBD1 (5 bases). The CDR3 consists of 14 residues. Germline V CDR1 and CDR2: SGDLS, YYNGEE. The V gene lost 3 bases and the J gene lost 2 bases, with 10 bases spanning the gap. CDR3 region: CASSALGDTDTQYF. CDR3 coding DNA: TGTGCCAGCAGCGCCTTAGGGGACACAGATACGCAGTATTTT.

In DNA form, the CDR3 reads TGTGCCAGCTCACCGGAGGCGGGCGAGCAGTACTTC. It is translated as CASSPEAGEQYF. The chain couples TRBV18 to TRBJ2-7; possibly TRBD2 for D (5 bases). The CDR3 length is 12 residues. The germline V gene has CDR1 KGHSH and CDR2 LQKENI. V lost 3 bases and J lost 6, with 9 bases in between. Together with reference TRBV18 and TRBJ2-7, the CDR3 gives the full variable domain: NAGVMQNPRHLVRRRGQEARLRCSPMKGHSHVYWYRQLPEEGLKFMVYLQKENIIDESGMPKERFSAEFPKEGPSILRIQQVVRGDSAAYFCASSPEAGEQYFGPGTRLTVT.

This rearrangement joins TRBV9 to TRBJ2-1; 7 nucleotides line up with TRBD1. CDR1 SGDLS and CDR2 YYNGEE come from the germline V gene. CDR3 length: 15 residues. Trimming removed 3 bases from V and 2 bases from J; junction bases left unmatched: 5. Here the CDR3 reads CASSGDRAAYNEQFF. DNA of the CDR3: TGTGCCAGCAGCGGAGACAGGGCTGCCTACAATGAGCAGTTCTTC.

The V and J genes are TRBV21-1 and TRBJ1-2; TRBD1 is taken as the D call from the table, unchecked against the DNA. TRBV21-1 is termed a pseudogene. CDR3 length: 16 amino acids. CDR3 amino acids: CASSKAERTGDYGYTF. The CDR3 DNA follows: TGTGCCAGCAGCAAAGCGGAACGGACAGGTGACTATGGCTACACCTTC.

V and J are TRBV30 and TRBJ1-5; 7 bases are a match to TRBD1. Losses at the gene ends were 3 bases for V and 3 bases for J; bases not matched to a gene: 8. This CDR3 has 15 residues. In germline, CDR1 is GTSNPN, CDR2 SVGIG (reference sequence). CDR3 loop: CAWRTGKIPNQPQHF. CDR3 nucleotide sequence: TGTGCCTGGAGGACAGGGAAAATACCCAATCAGCCCCAGCATTTT. Full variable domain (rest looked up from reference TRBV30 and TRBJ1-5): SQTIHQWPATLVQPVGSPLSLECTVEGTSNPNLYWYRQAAGRGLQLLFYSVGIGQISSEVPQNLSASRPQDRQFILSSKKLLLSDSGFYLCAWRTGKIPNQPQHFGDGTRLSIL.

This chain joins TRBV6-5 and TRBJ1-5, with no clear D. In germline, CDR1 is MNHEY, CDR2 SVGAGI. Between the trimmed V and J ends, which lost 0 bases and 0 bases, there was a span of 6 bases. CDR3 length: 15 amino acids. In DNA form, the CDR3 reads TGTGCCAGCAGTTACTCCAGGTATAGCAATCAGCCCCAGCATTTT. It yields the protein CASSYSRYSNQPQHF.

This sequence joins TRBV5-1 and TRBJ2-1; 8 nucleotides match TRBD2. Germline V gives CDR1 SGHRS, CDR2 YFSETQ. The CDR3 has 13 amino acids. With 3 bases clipped from V and 10 bases from J, the junction kept 6 bases outside the gene matches. The CDR3 DNA follows: TGCGCCAGCAGCTCTCGGGTAGCGGGGGAGCAGTTCTTC. This encodes CASSSRVAGEQFF.

The chain employs TRBV7-2 and TRBJ1-2; D may be TRBD1 (6 bases). The CDR3 extends over 13 amino acids. From germline, CDR1 is SGHTA and CDR2 FQGNSA. Trimming removed 2 bases at V and 6 bases at J, with 10 bases between. Written as DNA, the CDR3 is TGTGCCAGCAGCTTACCACAGGGCCATGGCTACACCTTC. It encodes CASSLPQGHGYTF. Full variable domain (remainder filled in from reference TRBV7-2 and TRBJ1-2): GAGVSQSPSNKVTEKGKDVELRCDPISGHTALYWYRQSLGQGLEFLIYFQGNSAPDKSGLPSDRFSAERTGGSVSTLTIQRTQQEDSAVYLCASSLPQGHGYTFGSGTRLTVV.

V usage is TRBV28 and J usage is TRBJ2-1; D ambiguous. CDR1 MDHEN and CDR2 SYDVKM come from the germline V gene. The CDR3 runs to 13 residues. Deletions cut 3 bases from V and 0 bases from J, with 3 bases between. The CDR3 DNA is TGTGCCAGCAGTTTTCGCTCCTACAATGAGCAGTTCTTC. Its translation: CASSFRSYNEQFF.

The rearrangement links TRBV11-3 to TRBJ2-5; the D gene is possibly TRBD2 (6 bases). The CDR3 is 13 residues long. Trimming took 3 bases from V and 5 from J, leaving 10 bases between them. Germline V gene lookup returns CDR1 SGHNT and CDR2 YENEEA. The CDR3 region is CASSFSGLETQYF. The CDR3 coding sequence is TGTGCCAGCAGCTTTTCGGGACTGGAGACCCAGTACTTC.

J is TRBJ2-4 and V is TRBV25-1; TRBD1 is a possible D gene (6 bases). The CDR3 loop spans 16 amino acids. Trimming shortened V by 1 base and J by 3 bases, and 13 bases separated the two germline ends. The germline V gene has CDR1 MGHDK and CDR2 SYGVNS. The CDR3 spells CASSEWTDRDKNIQYF. The CDR3 region has the DNA TGTGCCAGCAGTGAATGGACAGATCGGGACAAAAACATTCAGTACTTC.